The 18 T cell receptor beta chains presented below share a single source sample, sequenced in a study of cytomegalovirus exposure and HLA in healthy donors. Primers for the PCR totalled 60 Vbeta and 13 Jbeta. Measured with immunoSEQ multiplex PCR; TCRdb has only the in-frame clones, and not every one. The repertoire holds roughly 160,000 clones, with roughly 80% as singletons. The sample taken for sequencing was PBMCs. The source of these receptors is a young man in good health and CMV-seronegative.

V is TRBV28 and J is TRBJ1-5, with D perhaps matching TRBD1 (5 bases). This CDR3 is 13 amino acids long. Germline values: CDR1 MDHEN, CDR2 SYDVKM. The V end lost 4 bases, the J end lost 4 bases, and 8 bases lay between the germline ends. DNA of the CDR3: TGTGCCAGCAGTTGGGGGGATAATCAGCCCCAGCATTTT. This codes for CASSWGDNQPQHF. Based on the CDR3 plus reference TRBV28 and TRBJ1-5, the full variable domain is DVKVTQSSRYLVKRTGEKVFLECVQDMDHENMFWYRQDPGLGLRLIYFSYDVKMKEKGDIPEGYSVSREKKERFSLILESASTNQTSMYLCASSWGDNQPQHFGDGTRLSIL.

This clone has more than one count but fewer than ten. The chain recombines TRBV7-6 with TRBJ2-1; 12 bases align to TRBD2. Germline CDR1 SGHVS, CDR2 FNYEAQ. The CDR3 contains 16 residues. V shed 4 bases and J 5 bases; nucleotides not matched to a gene: 6. The CDR3 reads CASSSRTSGVHNEQFF. CDR3 DNA sequence: TGTGCCAGCAGCTCTAGGACTAGCGGGGTCCACAATGAGCAGTTCTTC.

This rearrangement joins TRBV14 to TRBJ1-4; D gene ambiguous. CDR3 size: 18 residues. Germline CDR1 SGHDN, CDR2 FVKESK. Between the trimmed V and J ends, which lost 1 base and 0 bases, there was a span of 15 bases. CDR3 residues: CASSQGGFQVATNEKLFF. The CDR3 DNA reads TGTGCCAGCAGCCAAGGAGGGTTCCAGGTCGCAACTAATGAAAAACTGTTTTTT.

The rearrangement links TRBV25-1 to TRBJ1-6, with D unresolved. This CDR3 has 16 residues. Germline assignment: CDR1 MGHDK and CDR2 SYGVNS. Trimming removed 3 bases at V and 0 bases at J, with 9 bases between. The CDR3 region is CASSEAGSSYNSPLHF. DNA for the CDR3: TGTGCCAGCAGTGAGGCCGGGAGCTCCTATAATTCACCCCTCCACTTT.

The chain joins TRBV19 to TRBJ1-1; 7 nucleotides align to TRBD1. V shed 5 bases and J 6 bases; nucleotides not matched to a gene: 9. The CDR3 has 14 residues. CDR1 and CDR2 (germline): LNHDA, SQIVND (reference sequence). The CDR3 is CASSPGQETSEAFF. In DNA, the CDR3 is TGTGCCAGTAGTCCCGGACAGGAGACTTCTGAAGCTTTCTTT. The variable domain in full, completed from reference TRBV19 and TRBJ1-1, reads DGGITQSPKYLFRKEGQNVTLSCEQNLNHDAMYWYRQDPGQGLRLIYYSQIVNDFQKGDIAEGYSVSREKKESFPLTVTSAQKNPTAFYLCASSPGQETSEAFFGQGTRLTVV.

This chain connects TRBV30 to TRBJ2-5; TRBD1 is a possible D gene (6 bases). TRBJ2-7 explains the end of the DNA better; the J call may be wrong. CDR1 and CDR2 from the germline V gene are GTSNPN and SVGIG (reference sequence). This CDR3 comprises 12 residues. DNA of the CDR3: TGTGCCTGGAGGCAGGGGTTCGACGAGCAGTACTTC. It codes for CAWRQGFDEQYF.

The V and J genes are TRBV4-2 and TRBJ1-2, with 8 positions matching TRBD1. CDR3 length equals 14 residues. Germline CDR1 LGHNA, CDR2 YNFKEQ. After removal of 4 bases from V and 8 bases from J, the junction contained 9 bases not matched to a gene. CDR3 region: CASSPTGTGEGYTF. CDR3 nucleotides: TGTGCCAGCAGCCCCACAGGGACAGGCGAAGGCTACACCTTC.

The rearrangement uses TRBV30 and TRBJ2-7; tentatively, D is TRBD2 (6 bases). Germline lookup yields CDR1 GTSNPN and CDR2 SVGIG (reference sequence). This CDR3 has 11 residues. Between the trimmed V and J ends, which lost 5 bases and 9 bases, there was a span of 14 bases. CDR3 nucleotide sequence: TGTGCCTGGGCGGGGACGGGCGGGCAGTACTTC. Its translation: CAWAGTGGQYF.

This sequence joins TRBV19 and TRBJ1-2; D not certain. CDR1 is LNHDA, CDR2 SQIVND, per germline (reference sequence). Between the trimmed V and J ends, which lost 6 bases and 2 bases, there was a span of 7 bases. CDR3 length equals 12 residues. The CDR3 coding sequence is TGTGCCAGTAGGCCGGGAAACTATGGCTACACCTTC. Encoded protein: CASRPGNYGYTF.

This chain links TRBV27 with TRBJ2-7, with TRBD2 identical over 8 bases. The CDR3 length is 13 residues. J was trimmed by 2 bases and V by 5 bases; bases with no gene match: 2. Germline CDR1 is MNHEY and CDR2 is SMNVEV (reference sequence). The CDR3 DNA sequence: TGTGCCAGCAGTCCGCGGGGGGCCTACGAGCAGTACTTC. Translation gives CASSPRGAYEQYF.

The gene calls are TRBV6-5 and TRBJ2-2, with 10 positions matching TRBD2. The length of the CDR3 is 15 residues. Trimming removed 6 bases from V and 7 bases from J; junction bases left unmatched: 8. Germline V lookup: CDR1 MNHEY, CDR2 SVGAGI. CDR3 residues: CASSRGAGGNGELFF. The DNA for the CDR3 is TGTGCCAGCAGCCGAGGAGCGGGAGGGAACGGGGAGCTGTTTTTT.

The chain is built from TRBV9 and TRBJ2-2; 9 bases match TRBD1. CDR3 length: 16 amino acids. Germline CDR1 SGDLS, CDR2 YYNGEE. The trim removed 4 bases at V and 4 bases at J, leaving 8 bases unmatched. CDR3 sequence: CASSRPGTGSTGELFF. CDR3 DNA: TGTGCCAGCAGCCGCCCCGGGACAGGGTCCACCGGGGAGCTGTTTTTT.

V and J are TRBV27 and TRBJ1-1; 8 bases line up with TRBD1. The V segment lost 8 bases and the J segment 1 base; nucleotides outside the gene matches: 6. The germline V gene encodes CDR1 MNHEY and CDR2 SMNVEV (reference sequence). CDR3 length equals 14 residues. The CDR3 DNA follows: TGTGCCAGCGGTCGGACAGGGCCGAACACTGAAGCTTTCTTT. Amino acid sequence: CASGRTGPNTEAFF.

The rearrangement joins TRBV5-1 to TRBJ2-7; TRBD2 is a possible D gene (6 bases). Trimming left V 0 bases short and J 0 bases short, with 13 bases between. Per germline, CDR1 SGHRS and CDR2 YFSETQ. This CDR3 comprises 16 residues. CDR3 region: CASSLAAGLASYEQYF. In DNA form, the CDR3 reads TGCGCCAGCAGCTTGGCCGCGGGACTGGCCTCCTACGAGCAGTACTTC.

The V and J genes are TRBV28 and TRBJ1-5; 8 nucleotides agree with TRBD1. CDR3 size: 16 residues. Trimming removed 6 bases from V and 2 bases from J; junction bases left unmatched: 9. Germline CDR1 reads MDHEN; CDR2 reads SYDVKM. In DNA form, the CDR3 reads TGTGCCAGCAGCCCGAACGACAGGGGACGCAATCAGCCCCAGCATTTT. Protein sequence: CASSPNDRGRNQPQHF.

This chain joins TRBV5-1 and TRBJ2-5; TRBD1 matches 7 bases. The last part of the DNA fits TRBJ2-7 better; the J call may be wrong. Germline V lookup: CDR1 SGHRS, CDR2 YFSETQ. This CDR3 is built from 13 residues. CDR3 protein: CASSWGQNYEQYF. The CDR3 region has the DNA TGCGCCAGCAGCTGGGGACAGAACTACGAGCAGTACTTC.

The chain joins TRBV19 to TRBJ1-5, with TRBD1 matching over 7 bases. J lost 7 bases, V lost 8 bases, and 14 bases had no gene match. The CDR3 runs 15 residues. Germline V gives CDR1 LNHDA, CDR2 SQIVND (reference sequence). CDR3 sequence reads: CASLPTTGSKQPQHF. The CDR3 DNA follows: TGTGCCAGTTTACCCACGACAGGGTCCAAGCAGCCCCAGCATTTT.

V and J are TRBV9 and TRBJ2-5, with 9 bases fitting TRBD2. Germline CDR1 and CDR2: SGDLS and YYNGEE. Trimming took 1 base from V and 1 from J; bases not matched to a gene: 5. The CDR3 consists of 16 residues. The CDR3 DNA is TGTGCCAGCAGCGTACGAGCGGGGGGATCCCAAGAGACCCAGTACTTC. Its translation is CASSVRAGGSQETQYF. The full variable domain, completed using reference TRBV9 and TRBJ2-5, is DSGVTQTPKHLITATGQRVTLRCSPRSGDLSVYWYQQSLDQGLQFLIQYYNGEERAKGNILERFSAQQFPDLHSELNLSSLELGDSALYFCASSVRAGGSQETQYFGPGTRLLVL.